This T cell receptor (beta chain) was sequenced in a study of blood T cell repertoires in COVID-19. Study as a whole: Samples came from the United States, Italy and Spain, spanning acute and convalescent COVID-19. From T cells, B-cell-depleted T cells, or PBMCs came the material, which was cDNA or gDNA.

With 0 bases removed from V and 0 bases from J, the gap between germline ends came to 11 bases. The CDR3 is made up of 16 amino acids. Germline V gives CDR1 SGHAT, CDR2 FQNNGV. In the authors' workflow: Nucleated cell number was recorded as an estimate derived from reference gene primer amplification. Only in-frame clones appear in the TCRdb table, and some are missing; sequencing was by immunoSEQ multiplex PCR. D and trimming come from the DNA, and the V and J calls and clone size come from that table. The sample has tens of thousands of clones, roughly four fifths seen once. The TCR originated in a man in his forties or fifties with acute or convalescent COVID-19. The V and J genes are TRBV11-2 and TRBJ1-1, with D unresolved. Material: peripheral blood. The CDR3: CASSLDGQAMNTEAFF. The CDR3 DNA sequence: TGTGCCAGCAGCTTAGATGGCCAGGCCATGAACACTGAAGCTTTCTTT.